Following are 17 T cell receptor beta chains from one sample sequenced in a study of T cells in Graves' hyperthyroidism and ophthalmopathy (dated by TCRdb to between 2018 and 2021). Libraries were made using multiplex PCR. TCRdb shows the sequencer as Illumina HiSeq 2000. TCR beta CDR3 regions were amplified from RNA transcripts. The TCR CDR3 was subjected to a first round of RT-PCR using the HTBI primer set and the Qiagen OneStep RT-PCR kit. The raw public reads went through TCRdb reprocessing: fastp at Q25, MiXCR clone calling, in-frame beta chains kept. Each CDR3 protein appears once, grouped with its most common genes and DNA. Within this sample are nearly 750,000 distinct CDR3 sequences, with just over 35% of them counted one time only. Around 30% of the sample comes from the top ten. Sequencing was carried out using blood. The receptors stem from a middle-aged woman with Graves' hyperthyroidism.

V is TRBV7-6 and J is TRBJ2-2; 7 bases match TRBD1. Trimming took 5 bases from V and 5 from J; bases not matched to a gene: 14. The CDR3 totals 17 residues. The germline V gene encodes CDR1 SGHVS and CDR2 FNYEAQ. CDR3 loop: CASSQASGTDLTGELFF. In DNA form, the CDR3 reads TGTGCCAGCAGCCAGGCCTCCGGGACAGACTTAACCGGGGAGCTGTTTTTT. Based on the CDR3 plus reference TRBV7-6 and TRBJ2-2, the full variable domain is GAGVSQSPRYKVTKRGQDVALRCDPISGHVSLYWYRQALGQGPEFLTYFNYEAQQDKSGLPNDRFSAERPEGSISTLTIQRTEQRDSAMYRCASSQASGTDLTGELFFGEGSRLTVL.

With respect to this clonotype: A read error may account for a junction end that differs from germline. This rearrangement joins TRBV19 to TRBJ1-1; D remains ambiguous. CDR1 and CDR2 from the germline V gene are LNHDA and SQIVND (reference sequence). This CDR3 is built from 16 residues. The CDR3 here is CASSLTPDSLNTEASF. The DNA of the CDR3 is TGTGCCAGTAGTTTAACGCCCGACTCCCTGAACACTGAAGCTTCCTTT.

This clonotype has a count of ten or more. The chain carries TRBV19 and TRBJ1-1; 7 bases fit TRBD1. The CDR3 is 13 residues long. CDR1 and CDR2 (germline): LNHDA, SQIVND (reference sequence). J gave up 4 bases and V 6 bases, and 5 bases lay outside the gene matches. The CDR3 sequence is CASSRGQVTEAFF. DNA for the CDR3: TGTGCCAGTAGCCGCGGACAGGTCACTGAAGCTTTCTTT.

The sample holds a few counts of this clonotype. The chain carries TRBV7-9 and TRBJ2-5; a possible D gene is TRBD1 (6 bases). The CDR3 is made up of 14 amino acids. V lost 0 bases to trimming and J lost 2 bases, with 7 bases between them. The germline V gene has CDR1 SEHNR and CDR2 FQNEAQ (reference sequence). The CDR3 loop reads CASSLARGQETQYF. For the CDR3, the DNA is TGTGCCAGCAGCTTAGCTAGGGGGCAAGAGACCCAGTACTTC.

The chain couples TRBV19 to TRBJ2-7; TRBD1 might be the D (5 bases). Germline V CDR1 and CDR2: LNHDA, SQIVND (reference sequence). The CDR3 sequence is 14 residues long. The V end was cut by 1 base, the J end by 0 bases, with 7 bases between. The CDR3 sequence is CASSIGQGSYEQYF. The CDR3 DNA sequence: TGTGCCAGTAGTATAGGGCAGGGCTCCTACGAGCAGTACTTC.

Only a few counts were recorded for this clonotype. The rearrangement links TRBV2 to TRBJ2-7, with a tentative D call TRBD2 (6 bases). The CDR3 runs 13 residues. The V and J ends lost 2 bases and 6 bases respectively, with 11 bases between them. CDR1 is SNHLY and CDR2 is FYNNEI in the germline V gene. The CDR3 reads CASSEWGDGEQYF. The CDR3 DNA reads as TGTGCCAGCAGTGAATGGGGGGACGGCGAGCAGTACTTC.

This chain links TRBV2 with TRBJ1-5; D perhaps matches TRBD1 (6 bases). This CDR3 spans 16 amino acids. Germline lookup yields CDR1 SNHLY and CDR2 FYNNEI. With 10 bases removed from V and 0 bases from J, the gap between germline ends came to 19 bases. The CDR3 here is CAIREGGRYSNQPQHF. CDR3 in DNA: TGTGCCATCAGGGAGGGGGGACGTTATAGCAATCAGCCCCAGCATTTT.

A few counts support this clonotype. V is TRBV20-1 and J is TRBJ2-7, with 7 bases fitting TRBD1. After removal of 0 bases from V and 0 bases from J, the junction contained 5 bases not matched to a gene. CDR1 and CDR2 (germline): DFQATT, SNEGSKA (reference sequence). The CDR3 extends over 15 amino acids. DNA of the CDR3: TGCAGTGCTAGAGATATAACAGGGGACTCCTACGAGCAGTACTTC. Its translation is CSARDITGDSYEQYF.

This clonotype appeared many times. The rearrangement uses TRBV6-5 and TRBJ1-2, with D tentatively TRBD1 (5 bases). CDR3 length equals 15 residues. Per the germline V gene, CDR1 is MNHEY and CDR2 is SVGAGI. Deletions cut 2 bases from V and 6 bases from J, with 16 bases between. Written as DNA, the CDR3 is TGTGCCAGCAGTTACGGGCAGGGCGCAATTAATGGCTACACCTTC. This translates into CASSYGQGAINGYTF.

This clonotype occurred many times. Written as DNA, the CDR3 is TGTGCCAGCAGCTTACATGGCCTTGACAATCAGCCCCAGCATTTT. It specifies CASSLHGLDNQPQHF. The chain employs TRBV7-9 and TRBJ1-5; D is unclear. The V gene lost 2 bases and the J gene lost 3 bases, with 11 bases spanning the gap. CDR1 is SEHNR and CDR2 is FQNEAQ in the germline V gene (reference sequence). CDR3 length: 15 amino acids.

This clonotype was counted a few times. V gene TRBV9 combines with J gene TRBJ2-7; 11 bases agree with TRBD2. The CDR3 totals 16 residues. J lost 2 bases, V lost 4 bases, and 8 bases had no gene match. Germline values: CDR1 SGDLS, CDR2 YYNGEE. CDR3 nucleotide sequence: TGTGCCAGCAGCACCAACTTACTAGCGGGGGCCTACGAGCAGTACTTC. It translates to CASSTNLLAGAYEQYF.

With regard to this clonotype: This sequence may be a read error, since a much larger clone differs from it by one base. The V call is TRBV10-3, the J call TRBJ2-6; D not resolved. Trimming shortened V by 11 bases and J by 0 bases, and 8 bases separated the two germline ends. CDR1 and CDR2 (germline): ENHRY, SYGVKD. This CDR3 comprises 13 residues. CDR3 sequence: CARILSGANVLTF. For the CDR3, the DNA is TGTGCCCGCATCCTCTCTGGGGCCAACGTCCTGACTTTC.

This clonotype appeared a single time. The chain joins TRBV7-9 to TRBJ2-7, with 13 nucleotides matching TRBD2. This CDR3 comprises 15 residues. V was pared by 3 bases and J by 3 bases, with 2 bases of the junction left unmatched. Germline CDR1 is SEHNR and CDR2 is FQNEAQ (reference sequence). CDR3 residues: CASSLGTSGNYEQYF. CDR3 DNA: TGTGCCAGCAGCTTGGGGACTAGCGGGAACTACGAGCAGTACTTC. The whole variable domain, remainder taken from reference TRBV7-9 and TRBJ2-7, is DTGVSQNPRHKITKRGQNVTFRCDPISEHNRLYWYRQTLGQGPEFLTYFQNEAQLEKSRLLSDRFSAERPKGSFSTLEIQRTEQGDSAMYLCASSLGTSGNYEQYFGPGTRLTVT.

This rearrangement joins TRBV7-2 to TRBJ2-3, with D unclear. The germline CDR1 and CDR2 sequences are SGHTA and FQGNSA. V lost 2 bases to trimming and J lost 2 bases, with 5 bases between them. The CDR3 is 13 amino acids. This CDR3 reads CASSLWSTDTQYF. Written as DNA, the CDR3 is TGTGCCAGCAGCTTATGGTCCACAGATACGCAGTATTTT. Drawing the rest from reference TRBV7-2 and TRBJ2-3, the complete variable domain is GAGVSQSPSNKVTEKGKDVELRCDPISGHTALYWYRQSLGQGLEFLIYFQGNSAPDKSGLPSDRFSAERTGGSVSTLTIQRTQQEDSAVYLCASSLWSTDTQYFGPGTRLTVL.

CDR3 DNA sequence: TGTGCCAGCAGGATAGCAGGACAGCCCAAAGCTTTCTTT. Translating it yields CASRIAGQPKAFF. The chain joins TRBV11-2 to TRBJ1-1; a possible D gene is TRBD1 (6 bases). The CDR3 has 13 residues. Germline CDR1 SGHAT, CDR2 FQNNGV. V lost 6 bases to trimming and J lost 9 bases, with 17 bases between them.

In nucleotides, the CDR3 is TGCGCCAGCAGCCAAGGGGTCGCCAGAACTAATTCACCCCTCCACTTT. It translates to CASSQGVARTNSPLHF. The J gene is TRBJ1-6, the V gene TRBV4-3; no definite D call. Trimming pared 1 base from V and 6 bases from J, leaving 13 bases between. CDR3 length equals 16 residues. The germline V gene encodes CDR1 LGHNA and CDR2 YSLEER.

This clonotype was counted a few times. CDR3 region: CASSPPDRVGYGYTF. The CDR3 DNA follows: TGTGCCAGCAGTCCGCCGGACAGGGTCGGCTATGGCTACACCTTC. The rearrangement joins TRBV12-3 or TRBV12-4 to TRBJ1-2, with 8 nucleotides matching TRBD1. The CDR3 runs to 15 residues. With V trimmed by 5 bases and J by 4 bases, 9 bases remained unmatched.